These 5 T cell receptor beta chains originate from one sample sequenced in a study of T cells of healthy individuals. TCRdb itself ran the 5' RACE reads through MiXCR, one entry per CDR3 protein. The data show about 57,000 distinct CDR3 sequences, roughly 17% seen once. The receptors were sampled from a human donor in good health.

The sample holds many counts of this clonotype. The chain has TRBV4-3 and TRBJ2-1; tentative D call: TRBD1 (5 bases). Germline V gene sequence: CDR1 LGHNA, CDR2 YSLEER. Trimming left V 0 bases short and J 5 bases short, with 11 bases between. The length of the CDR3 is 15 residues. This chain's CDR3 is CASSQDLQGHNEQFF. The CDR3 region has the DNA TGCGCCAGCAGCCAAGATCTCCAGGGCCACAATGAGCAGTTCTTC.

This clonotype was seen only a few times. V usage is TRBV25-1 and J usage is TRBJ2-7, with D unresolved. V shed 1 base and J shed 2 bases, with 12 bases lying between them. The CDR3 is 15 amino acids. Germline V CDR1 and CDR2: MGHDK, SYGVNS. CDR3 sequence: CASSESGRSAYEQYF. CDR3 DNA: TGTGCCAGCAGTGAATCAGGCAGGTCCGCCTACGAGCAGTACTTC.

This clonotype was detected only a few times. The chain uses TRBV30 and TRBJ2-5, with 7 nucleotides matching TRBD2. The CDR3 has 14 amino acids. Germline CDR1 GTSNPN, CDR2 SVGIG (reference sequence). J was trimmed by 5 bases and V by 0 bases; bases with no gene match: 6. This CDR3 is CAWSVGGGPETQYF. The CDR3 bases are TGTGCCTGGAGTGTGGGCGGGGGTCCTGAGACCCAGTACTTC.

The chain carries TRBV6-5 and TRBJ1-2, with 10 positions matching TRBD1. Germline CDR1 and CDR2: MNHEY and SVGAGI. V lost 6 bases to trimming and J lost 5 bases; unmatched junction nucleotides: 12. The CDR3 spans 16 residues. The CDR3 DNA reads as TGTGCCAGCAGGTCCGGGACAGGGGACTTAGTGTATGGCTACACCTTC. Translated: CASRSGTGDLVYGYTF.

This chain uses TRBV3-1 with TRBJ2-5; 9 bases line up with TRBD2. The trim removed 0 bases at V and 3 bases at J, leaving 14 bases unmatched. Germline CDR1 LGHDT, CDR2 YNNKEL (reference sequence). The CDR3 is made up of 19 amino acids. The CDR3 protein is CASSQEGLLSGGPEETQYF. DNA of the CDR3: TGTGCCAGCAGCCAAGAAGGTCTGTTGAGCGGGGGGCCGGAAGAGACCCAGTACTTC.